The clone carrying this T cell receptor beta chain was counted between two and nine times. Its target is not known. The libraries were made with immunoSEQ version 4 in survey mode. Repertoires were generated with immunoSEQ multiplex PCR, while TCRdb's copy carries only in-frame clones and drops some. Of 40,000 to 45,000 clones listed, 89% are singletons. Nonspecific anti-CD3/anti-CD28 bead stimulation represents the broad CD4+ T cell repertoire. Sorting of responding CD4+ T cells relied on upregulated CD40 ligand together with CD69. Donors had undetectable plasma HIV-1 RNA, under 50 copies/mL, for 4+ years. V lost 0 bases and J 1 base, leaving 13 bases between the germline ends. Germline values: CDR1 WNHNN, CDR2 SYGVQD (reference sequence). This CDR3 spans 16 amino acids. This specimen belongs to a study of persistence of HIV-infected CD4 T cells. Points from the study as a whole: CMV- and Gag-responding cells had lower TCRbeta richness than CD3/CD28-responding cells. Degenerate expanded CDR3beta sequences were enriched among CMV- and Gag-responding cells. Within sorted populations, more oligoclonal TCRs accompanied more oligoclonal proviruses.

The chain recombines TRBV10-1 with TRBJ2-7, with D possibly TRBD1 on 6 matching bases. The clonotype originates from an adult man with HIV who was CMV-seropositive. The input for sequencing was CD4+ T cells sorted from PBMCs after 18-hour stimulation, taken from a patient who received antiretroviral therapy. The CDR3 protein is CASSESKTGRSYEQYF. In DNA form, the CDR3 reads TGCGCCAGCAGTGAGTCTAAAACAGGGCGGTCCTACGAGCAGTACTTC.